These 27 T cell receptor beta chains were all obtained from the same sample, sequenced in a study of metastatic and nonmetastatic thyroid tumors. TCRdb reanalyzed the PCR reads with MiXCR. The table has fewer than 7,000 clones, approximately 30% seen once. Before thyroid surgery, none of the patients had received any treatment. The specimen was adjacent normal tissue. Source of these receptors: a female donor with papillary thyroid cancer or a benign thyroid nodule (not recorded which). Some clones in this sample may be carry-over from other donors' samples.

In its sample, this clone is medium-sized. This chain connects TRBV30 to TRBJ1-2; 8 bases line up with TRBD1. The germline V gene encodes CDR1 GTSNPN and CDR2 SVGIG (reference sequence). With V trimmed by 1 base and J by 6 bases, 4 bases remained unmatched. The CDR3 is 13 amino acids. The CDR3 protein is CAWSAGQGDGYTF. In nucleotides, the CDR3 is TGTGCCTGGAGTGCAGGACAGGGTGATGGCTACACCTTC. The complete variable domain, with remaining parts taken from reference TRBV30 and TRBJ1-2, reads SQTIHQWPATLVQPVGSPLSLECTVEGTSNPNLYWYRQAAGRGLQLLFYSVGIGQISSEVPQNLSASRPQDRQFILSSKKLLLSDSGFYLCAWSAGQGDGYTFGSGTRLTVV.

In its sample, this clone is medium-sized. The chain combines TRBV2 with TRBJ2-1; 8 bases align to TRBD2. V was clipped by 1 base and J by 13 bases; unmatched bases: 6. The germline V gene encodes CDR1 SNHLY and CDR2 FYNNEI. The CDR3 has 13 amino acids. The CDR3: CASSEEGTSIQFF. The CDR3, as DNA: TGTGCCAGCAGTGAAGAGGGGACTAGTATACAGTTCTTC. Drawing the rest from reference TRBV2 and TRBJ2-1, the complete variable domain is EPEVTQTPSHQVTQMGQEVILRCVPISNHLYFYWYRQILGQKVEFLVSFYNNEISEKSEIFDDQFSVERPDGSNFTLKIRSTKLEDSAMYFCASSEEGTSIQFFGPGTRLTVL.

The chain has TRBV20-1 and TRBJ2-2; D could derive from TRBD1 or TRBD2 (5 bases each). The V end lost 3 bases, the J end lost 4 bases, and 9 bases lay between the germline ends. CDR1 is DFQATT, CDR2 SNEGSKA, per germline (reference sequence). The CDR3 is 13 amino acids. The CDR3 loop is CSARVGPTGELFF. The CDR3, as DNA: TGCAGTGCTAGGGTGGGACCCACCGGGGAGCTGTTTTTT.

This clone was found a few times. J is TRBJ1-2 and V is TRBV28; D call uncertain. The CDR3 loop spans 14 amino acids. Germline V gene sequence: CDR1 MDHEN, CDR2 SYDVKM. Trimming took 6 bases from V and 2 from J, leaving 13 bases between them. In DNA form, the CDR3 reads TGTGCCAGCAGCGCTCAAGAGAAGAACTATGGCTACACCTTC. Encoded protein: CASSAQEKNYGYTF.

This sequence joins TRBV9 and TRBJ1-2; perhaps TRBD1 as D (5 bases). V lost 1 base to trimming and J lost 4 bases, with 14 bases between them. This CDR3 is 15 amino acids long. Germline CDR1 is SGDLS and CDR2 is YYNGEE. This CDR3 is CASSVFPGRGYGYTF. CDR3 coding DNA: TGTGCCAGCAGCGTATTCCCAGGGAGAGGCTATGGCTACACCTTC. Full variable domain (missing parts from reference TRBV9 and TRBJ1-2): DSGVTQTPKHLITATGQRVTLRCSPRSGDLSVYWYQQSLDQGLQFLIQYYNGEERAKGNILERFSAQQFPDLHSELNLSSLELGDSALYFCASSVFPGRGYGYTFGSGTRLTVV.

This clone was observed a few times. This sequence joins TRBV27 and TRBJ2-1; no reliable D call. The CDR3 extends over 14 amino acids. In germline, CDR1 is MNHEY, CDR2 SMNVEV (reference sequence). The V end was cut by 5 bases, the J end by 7 bases, with 15 bases between. The CDR3 is CASSQQSAINEQFF. The CDR3 nucleotides read TGTGCCAGCAGTCAGCAGTCGGCTATAAATGAGCAGTTCTTC.

The chain combines TRBV30 with TRBJ1-3; D unresolved. The CDR3 consists of 12 residues. Trimming left V 1 base short and J 3 bases short, with 4 bases between. CDR1 is GTSNPN and CDR2 is SVGIG in the germline V gene (reference sequence). This CDR3 is CAWSDSGNTIYF. In DNA, the CDR3 is TGTGCCTGGAGTGACAGTGGAAACACCATATATTTT.

Comment on this clone: Distinct nucleotide sequences in the sample also encode this CDR3. The chain carries TRBV30 and TRBJ1-1; D unclear. The CDR3 totals 15 residues. CDR1 is GTSNPN and CDR2 is SVGIG in the germline V gene (reference sequence). V gave up 2 bases and J gave up 1 base, with 14 bases separating them. The CDR3, as DNA: TGTGCCTGGAGTCTTCCCGGATCCCGGAACACTGAAGCTTTCTTT. Protein product: CAWSLPGSRNTEAFF.

This sequence joins TRBV19 and TRBJ1-6, with D possibly matching TRBD1 (6 bases). Germline V gives CDR1 LNHDA, CDR2 SQIVND (reference sequence). The CDR3 sequence is 15 residues long. Trimming removed 5 bases at V and 9 bases at J, with 17 bases between. The CDR3 coding sequence is TGTGCCAGTAGTCCCCAGGACAGAGACTTTTCACCCCTCCACTTT. It yields the protein CASSPQDRDFSPLHF.

This clone was seen a handful of times. This rearrangement joins TRBV6-1 to TRBJ2-5; D may match TRBD1 or TRBD2 (5 bases each). The germline V gene encodes CDR1 MNHNS and CDR2 SASEGT. Trimming stripped 0 bases from V and 5 bases from J, with 13 bases between. CDR3 size: 15 residues. The CDR3 reads CASSEAWGWGETQYF. The CDR3 DNA sequence: TGTGCCAGCAGTGAAGCGTGGGGTTGGGGGGAGACCCAGTACTTC.

This clone is judged medium-sized. The chain carries TRBV5-4 and TRBJ2-7, with 8 bases matching TRBD2. The V gene end was trimmed by 6 bases and the J gene end by 12 bases; junction bases not matched to a gene: 14. This CDR3 contains 13 residues. The V gene's germline CDR1 is SGHNT and CDR2 YYREEE (reference sequence). The CDR3 nucleotides are TGTGCCAGCACCTCCTCTCAAGAAGGACTAGCGTACTTC. It translates to CASTSSQEGLAYF.

This clone was counted only a few times. The V gene is TRBV7-2, the J gene TRBJ1-2; D perhaps matches TRBD1 (6 bases). Germline assignment: CDR1 SGHTA and CDR2 FQGNSA. Trimming removed 5 bases at V and 7 bases at J, with 17 bases between. The CDR3 spans 14 residues. DNA for the CDR3: TGTGCCAGCAGCCCATACCTATGGACAGTTGGCTACACCTTC. Translation: CASSPYLWTVGYTF.

The genes are TRBV2 and TRBJ2-5; D remains ambiguous. Germline V gene sequence: CDR1 SNHLY, CDR2 FYNNEI. Trimming pared 5 bases from V and 0 bases from J, leaving 10 bases between. The CDR3 has 14 amino acids. The CDR3 DNA sequence: TGTGCCAGCAGTTCTGCACGGGACCAAGAGACCCAGTACTTC. As protein: CASSSARDQETQYF. Drawing the rest from reference TRBV2 and TRBJ2-5, the complete variable domain is EPEVTQTPSHQVTQMGQEVILRCVPISNHLYFYWYRQILGQKVEFLVSFYNNEISEKSEIFDDQFSVERPDGSNFTLKIRSTKLEDSAMYFCASSSARDQETQYFGPGTRLLVL.

This clone was recorded a few times. This chain uses TRBV2 with TRBJ2-5; 10 nucleotides match TRBD2. The CDR3 covers 14 residues. V shed 5 bases and J 3 bases; nucleotides not matched to a gene: 3. Germline assignment: CDR1 SNHLY and CDR2 FYNNEI. CDR3 nucleotide sequence: TGTGCCAGCAGTATAGCGGGGGGAGAAGAGACCCAGTACTTC. This sequence encodes CASSIAGGEETQYF.

This clone is large in the sample. This sequence joins TRBV9 and TRBJ2-1; possibly TRBD1 or TRBD2 for D (5 bases each). The V gene's germline CDR1 is SGDLS and CDR2 YYNGEE. Trimming removed 4 bases at V and 3 bases at J, with 17 bases between. This CDR3 has 16 amino acids. The CDR3 reads CASSPPEGPHYNEQFF. The CDR3, as DNA: TGTGCCAGCAGCCCCCCTGAGGGGCCCCACTACAATGAGCAGTTCTTC.

The genes are TRBV28 and TRBJ2-7, with 7 bases lining up with TRBD2. V lost 2 bases to trimming and J lost 0 bases; unmatched junction nucleotides: 4. CDR1 MDHEN and CDR2 SYDVKM come from the germline V gene. The CDR3 is made up of 15 amino acids. CDR3 region: CASSLPSGASYEQYF. The DNA for the CDR3 is TGTGCCAGCAGTTTACCGAGCGGGGCCTCCTACGAGCAGTACTTC.

The rearrangement uses TRBV4-1 and TRBJ1-5; D possibly corresponds to TRBD1 (6 bases). Germline V lookup: CDR1 MGHRA, CDR2 YSYEKL. The CDR3 is 16 amino acids. The V gene lost 2 bases and the J gene lost 0 bases, with 11 bases spanning the gap. The CDR3 sequence: CASSQTDRNSNQPQHF. For the CDR3, the DNA is TGCGCCAGCAGCCAAACGGACAGAAATAGCAATCAGCCCCAGCATTTT.

A word on this clone: The conserved final phenylalanine or tryptophan is absent from the CDR3, which likely points to a read error. It is unclear where the CDR3 begins or ends on the DNA, so no DNA is shown, and the CDR3 is as TCRdb lists it. This rearrangement joins TRBV7-8 to TRBJ2-7; the DNA was not compared with TRBD2, the D call given in the table. With termini counted, the CDR3 has 10 amino acids. CDR1 SGHVS and CDR2 FQNEAQ come from the germline V gene. CDR3 residues: CASSLKGLAG.

This clone showed up many times. The chain is built from TRBV6-2 or TRBV6-3 and TRBJ1-3; no clear D. This CDR3 has 20 residues. The ends were cut back, 0 bases at V and 2 bases at J, with 23 bases in the middle. Germline CDR1 is MNHEY and CDR2 is SVGEGT. The CDR3 nucleotides are TGTGCCAGCAGTTACTCGGAGGGAGCCCGAAATTTTTACCCTGGAAACACCATATATTTT. Translating gives CASSYSEGARNFYPGNTIYF.

This chain joins TRBV11-2 and TRBJ1-1, with a tentative D call TRBD1 (6 bases). This CDR3 is built from 14 residues. CDR1 and CDR2 (germline): SGHAT, FQNNGV. The CDR3 is CGCSFGQMNTEAFF. CDR3 coding DNA: TGTGGGTGCAGTTTTGGACAGATGAACACTGAAGCTTTCTTT. Full variable domain (rest looked up from reference TRBV11-2 and TRBJ1-1): EAGVAQSPRYKIIEKRQSVAFWCNPISGHATLYWYQQILGQGPKLLIQFQNNGVVDDSQLPKDRFSAERLKGVDSTLKIQPAKLEDSAVYLCGCSFGQMNTEAFFGQGTRLTVV.

The V gene is TRBV6-1, the J gene TRBJ2-7, with TRBD1 as a possible D gene (5 bases). The CDR3 totals 13 residues. Germline CDR1 is MNHNS and CDR2 is SASEGT. Trimming shortened V by 5 bases and J by 2 bases, and 10 bases separated the two germline ends. The CDR3 is CASSTGRAYEQYF. The CDR3 DNA reads TGTGCCAGCAGTACAGGCAGAGCCTACGAGCAGTACTTC.

This clone turned up a few times. This rearrangement joins TRBV6-1 to TRBJ1-2; a possible D gene is TRBD1 (6 bases). This CDR3 has 13 residues. Germline assignment: CDR1 MNHNS and CDR2 SASEGT. Trimming took off 1 base at V and 14 bases at J, with 17 bases between the two ends. The CDR3 spells CASSEEFGRGQTF. The CDR3 bases are TGTGCCAGCAGTGAAGAATTCGGCAGGGGCCAAACCTTC.

By frequency in the sample, this clone is medium-sized. V usage is TRBV18 and J usage is TRBJ2-2; D possibly corresponds to TRBD2 (5 bases). The CDR3 contains 13 residues. Germline values: CDR1 KGHSH, CDR2 LQKENI. Trimming shortened V by 4 bases and J by 6 bases, and 9 bases separated the two germline ends. This CDR3 reads CASSQFGAGELFF. In nucleotides, the CDR3 is TGTGCCAGCTCACAATTCGGGGCCGGGGAGCTGTTTTTT.

V and J are TRBV27 and TRBJ2-7; D not certain. Germline loops: CDR1 MNHEY, CDR2 SMNVEV (reference sequence). V shed 3 bases and J shed 6 bases, with 9 bases lying between them. The CDR3 has 12 amino acids. The CDR3 DNA follows: TGTGCCAGCAGTTTGATAAGAGGCGAGCAGTACTTC. This gives the protein CASSLIRGEQYF.

This clone was counted between two and nine times. V and J are TRBV27 and TRBJ2-7; 7 bases agree with TRBD2. Germline lookup yields CDR1 MNHEY and CDR2 SMNVEV (reference sequence). V gave up 2 bases and J gave up 6 bases; unmatched junction bases: 10. The CDR3 has 15 amino acids. The CDR3 DNA sequence: TGTGCCAGCAGTTTACGCAGGGAGGGTGGGTTCGAGCAGTACTTC. It encodes CASSLRREGGFEQYF.

The chain joins TRBV20-1 to TRBJ2-5, with TRBD2 identical over 8 bases. V gave up 5 bases and J gave up 2 bases; unmatched junction bases: 4. The CDR3 extends over 13 amino acids. CDR1 is DFQATT, CDR2 SNEGSKA, per germline (reference sequence). The CDR3 DNA is TGCAGTGCTCTCGGACTAGCACAAGAGACCCAGTACTTC. Residues: CSALGLAQETQYF.

This clone is medium-sized in the sample. The rearrangement links TRBV9 to TRBJ2-3; 7 bases map to TRBD1. The germline V gene encodes CDR1 SGDLS and CDR2 YYNGEE. The CDR3 length is 15 residues. The V and J ends lost 1 base and 2 bases, in that order; junction bases with no gene match: 4. CDR3 amino acids: CASSVNGQATDTQYF. The CDR3 bases are TGTGCCAGCAGCGTAAACGGACAGGCCACAGATACGCAGTATTTT.